Following are 27 T cell receptor beta chains from one sample sequenced in a study of shared clonotypes between healthy human individuals. Sequenced by immunoSEQ multiplex PCR; TCRdb stores in-frame clones only, minus some. The table lists approximately 1.1 million clones, more than 75% of them singletons. Sequencing input: memory CD4+ T cells from PBMCs. Subset described: CD45RA-negative fraction. These receptors all stem from a man in his late teens or twenties in good health. Some clones in this sample may be carry-over from other donors' samples.

This clone has more than one count but fewer than ten. The chain employs TRBV29-1 and TRBJ1-1; D might be TRBD1 (6 bases). Germline lookup yields CDR1 SQVTM and CDR2 ANQGSEA. The CDR3 contains 13 residues. V lost 3 bases, J lost 10 bases, and 18 bases lay in between. Here the CDR3 reads CSVEKGGYPRAFF. The CDR3 nucleotides read TGCAGCGTTGAGAAAGGGGGATACCCGAGAGCTTTCTTT.

The chain recombines TRBV2 with TRBJ2-7, with TRBD1 identical over 9 bases. This CDR3 is 15 amino acids long. The germline V gene has CDR1 SNHLY and CDR2 FYNNEI. The V gene end was trimmed by 1 base and the J gene end by 5 bases; junction bases not matched to a gene: 6. CDR3 in DNA: TGTGCCAGCAGTGAAGGGGGGACAGGGCACCACGAGCAGTACTTC. This encodes CASSEGGTGHHEQYF.

As regards this clone: Other DNA sequences within the sample encode an identical CDR3. J is TRBJ2-3 and V is TRBV28; perhaps TRBD2 as D (6 bases). The V gene's germline CDR1 is MDHEN and CDR2 SYDVKM. The V end lost 1 base, the J end lost 5 bases, and 10 bases lay between the germline ends. This CDR3 is built from 14 residues. The CDR3: CASSLYRGRDTQYF. The CDR3 DNA follows: TGTGCCAGCAGTTTATATCGGGGGAGAGATACGCAGTATTTT.

V is TRBV5-6 and J is TRBJ1-2; TRBD1 agrees at 11 bases. Germline V CDR1 and CDR2: SGHDT, YYEEEE. The V and J ends lost 5 bases and 5 bases, in that order; junction bases with no gene match: 11. The CDR3 has 16 residues. DNA for the CDR3: TGTGCCAGCAGACCACGTTCCGGGACAGGGGGTTATGGCTACACCTTC. The encoded protein is CASRPRSGTGGYGYTF.

This chain joins TRBV28 and TRBJ1-1, with D maybe TRBD1 (6 bases). Germline V gives CDR1 MDHEN, CDR2 SYDVKM. The CDR3 totals 16 residues. Trimming took 4 bases from V and 1 from J, leaving 16 bases between them. The CDR3 protein is CASSSYGGTPNTEAFF. DNA of the CDR3: TGTGCCAGCAGTTCTTATGGTGGGACACCGAACACTGAAGCTTTCTTT.

In the case of this clone: At one boundary the junction diverges from the germline segment, which might be a read error. The rearrangement uses TRBV2 and TRBJ2-3; 12 nucleotides agree with TRBD2. Germline CDR1 and CDR2: SNHLY and FYNNEI. CDR3 length: 14 amino acids. CDR3 sequence (DNA): TGTGCCAGCAGTCGACTAGCGGGAGAAGATGCGCAGTATTTT. It yields the protein CASSRLAGEDAQYF.

This rearrangement joins TRBV13 to TRBJ1-3; 8 nucleotides match TRBD1. From germline, CDR1 is PRHDT and CDR2 FYEKMQ (reference sequence). The CDR3 is made up of 14 amino acids. Trimming at V came to 8 bases and at J to 4 bases, leaving 7 bases not matched to a gene. The CDR3 DNA follows: TGTGCCAGCCGCAGGGGGCGACTCGGAAACACCATATATTTT. Residues: CASRRGRLGNTIYF.

The CDR3 spells CASSPQTGGNQPQHF. As DNA, the CDR3 is TGTGCCAGCAGCCCCCAGACAGGGGGTAATCAGCCCCAGCATTTT. The chain carries TRBV7-2 and TRBJ1-5; 9 bases line up with TRBD1. The CDR3 runs 15 residues. The V gene's germline CDR1 is SGHTA and CDR2 FQGNSA. V lost 5 bases to trimming and J lost 4 bases; unmatched junction nucleotides: 6.

V usage is TRBV7-2 and J usage is TRBJ1-1; D is undetermined. The germline CDR1 and CDR2 sequences are SGHTA and FQGNSA. V was pared by 5 bases and J by 3 bases, with 10 bases between. There are 13 residues in the CDR3. CDR3 nucleotides: TGTGCCAGCAGCCGGACCCGGGACACTGAAGCTTTCTTT. This codes for CASSRTRDTEAFF.

The chain links TRBV4-1 to TRBJ2-3; no reliable D call. Germline lookup yields CDR1 MGHRA and CDR2 YSYEKL. The germline V and J ends were trimmed by 0 bases and 6 bases, with 7 bases remaining between them. This CDR3 region has 13 residues. CDR3 loop: CASSQDAPDTQYF. DNA for the CDR3: TGCGCCAGCAGCCAAGATGCGCCCGATACGCAGTATTTT.

For this clone: A much bigger clone sits one base away, suggesting this may be a read error. The chain recombines TRBV5-6 with TRBJ2-1, with D perhaps matching TRBD1 (6 bases). Germline assignment: CDR1 SGHDT and CDR2 YYEEEE. This CDR3 is 15 amino acids long. Between the trimmed V and J ends, which lost 7 bases and 1 base, there was a span of 15 bases. Here the CDR3 reads CASRRDRRSYNEQFF. Written as DNA, the CDR3 is TGTGCCAGCCGCCGTGACAGGAGATCCTACAATGAGCAGTTCTTC.

V is TRBV4-2 and J is TRBJ2-1; a weak D match, TRBD2 (5 bases). Trimming stripped 0 bases from V and 16 bases from J, with 16 bases between. CDR3 length: 13 residues. Germline assignment: CDR1 LGHNA and CDR2 YNFKEQ. The DNA of the CDR3 is TGTGCCAGCAGCCAAGATATAACCAGCGGTGTATTCTTC. It is translated as CASSQDITSGVFF.

This chain's CDR3 is CASSYDRETQYF. The CDR3 DNA is TGCGCCAGCAGCTACGACAGGGAGACCCAGTACTTC. The chain is built from TRBV5-1 and TRBJ2-5, with a possible D match to TRBD1 (6 bases). The CDR3 spans 12 residues. Trimming pared 3 bases from V and 5 bases from J, leaving 8 bases between. Germline assignment: CDR1 SGHRS and CDR2 YFSETQ.

The chain joins TRBV27 to TRBJ2-7, with TRBD2 as a possible D gene (7 bases). Germline V gene sequence: CDR1 MNHEY, CDR2 SMNVEV (reference sequence). Trimming cost V 2 bases and J 1 base, with 12 bases left between them. This CDR3 is 15 amino acids long. The CDR3 region has the DNA TGTGCCAGCAGTTTAGGGGGGGCCGCTTCCTACGAGCAGTACTTC. Translated, it gives CASSLGGAASYEQYF.

The V gene is TRBV4-1, the J gene TRBJ1-5; 7 bases map to TRBD1. J was trimmed by 3 bases and V by 0 bases; bases with no gene match: 2. The CDR3 sequence is 15 residues long. Germline V gene lookup returns CDR1 MGHRA and CDR2 YSYEKL. CDR3 nucleotides: TGCGCCAGCAGCCAAGACGACAGGGACAATCAGCCCCAGCATTTT. The encoded protein is CASSQDDRDNQPQHF.

The chain employs TRBV6-5 and TRBJ2-7; 8 positions match TRBD1. This CDR3 region has 15 residues. The junction had 8 bases not matched to a gene; V was cut back by 0 bases and J by 7 bases. Germline V gene data show CDR1 as MNHEY and CDR2 as SVGAGI. The CDR3 reads CASSYSGQGVWEQYF. Here the CDR3 DNA reads TGTGCCAGCAGTTACTCAGGACAGGGTGTTTGGGAGCAGTACTTC.

The J gene is TRBJ2-2, the V gene TRBV9; TRBD1 aligns across 9 bases. CDR1 and CDR2 from the germline V gene are SGDLS and YYNGEE. Trimming cost V 0 bases and J 0 bases; bases outside gene matches: 6. The CDR3 spans 18 residues. CDR3 DNA: TGTGCCAGCAGCGTAGCTAAGGGACAGGGAACGAACACCGGGGAGCTGTTTTTT. Encoded protein: CASSVAKGQGTNTGELFF.

This clone was observed a single time. This rearrangement joins TRBV6-1 to TRBJ2-3, with D unresolved. The CDR3 is 13 residues long. V lost 1 base to trimming and J lost 8 bases, with 10 bases between them. CDR1 is MNHNS, CDR2 SASEGT, per germline. This CDR3 reads CASSEEVASTQYF. The CDR3 DNA reads TGTGCCAGCAGTGAAGAGGTAGCTAGTACGCAGTATTTT.

The chain is built from TRBV6-1 and TRBJ2-7, with a tentative D call TRBD2 (5 bases). This CDR3 region has 13 residues. Germline CDR1 reads MNHNS; CDR2 reads SASEGT. The ends were cut back, 8 bases at V and 2 bases at J, with 13 bases in the middle. CDR3 sequence (DNA): TGTGCCAGCTTTAGAGGGTCCCCCTACGAGCAGTACTTC. Its translation is CASFRGSPYEQYF.

About this clone itself: Additional DNA sequences in this sample encode the identical CDR3. V and J are TRBV18 and TRBJ2-7; 7 nucleotides align to TRBD1. Losses at the gene ends were 0 bases for V and 1 base for J; bases not matched to a gene: 0. The V gene's germline CDR1 is KGHSH and CDR2 LQKENI. The CDR3 extends over 14 amino acids. The CDR3 region is CASSPPTGSYEQYF. The CDR3 region has the DNA TGTGCCAGCTCACCACCGACAGGGTCCTACGAGCAGTACTTC.

This clone was seen once. The rearrangement links TRBV7-6 to TRBJ2-1; D unresolved. This CDR3 region has 14 residues. V lost 1 base, J lost 7 bases, and 11 bases lay in between. In germline, CDR1 is SGHVS, CDR2 FNYEAQ. The CDR3 is CASSLVPERNEQFF. The CDR3 DNA follows: TGTGCCAGCAGCTTAGTCCCGGAGAGAAATGAGCAGTTCTTC.

V usage is TRBV7-9 and J usage is TRBJ2-1; D perhaps matches TRBD2 (6 bases). This CDR3 has 16 residues. Germline CDR1 reads SEHNR; CDR2 reads FQNEAQ (reference sequence). V gave up 4 bases and J gave up 2 bases, with 15 bases separating them. CDR3: CASSSIAASAYNEQFF. In nucleotides, the CDR3 is TGTGCCAGCAGCTCCATAGCGGCTAGCGCCTACAATGAGCAGTTCTTC.

This chain joins TRBV11-2 and TRBJ1-1, with a weak D call TRBD1 (6 bases). The CDR3 has 14 amino acids. Germline values: CDR1 SGHAT, CDR2 FQNNGV. V gave up 5 bases and J gave up 1 base, with 11 bases separating them. CDR3 amino acids: CASSRTEKNTEAFF. The CDR3 DNA is TGTGCCAGCAGCCGGACAGAAAAGAACACTGAAGCTTTCTTT.

The chain combines TRBV27 with TRBJ2-1; D may be TRBD1 (6 bases). Germline V gives CDR1 MNHEY, CDR2 SMNVEV (reference sequence). CDR3 length equals 15 residues. The V and J ends lost 5 bases and 7 bases respectively, with 18 bases between them. CDR3 nucleotide sequence: TGTGCCAGCAGTCCAGGGGATACGCATGTGAATGAGCAGTTCTTC. It yields the protein CASSPGDTHVNEQFF.

This chain connects TRBV5-1 to TRBJ1-2, with TRBD1 identical over 10 bases. CDR1 and CDR2 (germline): SGHRS, YFSETQ. Trimming removed 6 bases from V and 0 bases from J; junction bases left unmatched: 8. The CDR3 has 16 residues. The CDR3 here is CASTGGQGVSNYGYTF. CDR3 nucleotide sequence: TGCGCCAGCACCGGAGGACAGGGGGTGTCTAACTATGGCTACACCTTC.

The CDR3 spells CASSVSGPGTQYF. DNA of the CDR3: TGTGCCAGCAGCGTCTCAGGCCCTGGGACCCAGTACTTC. The V gene is TRBV9, the J gene TRBJ2-5; no definite D call. The germline CDR1 and CDR2 sequences are SGDLS and YYNGEE. Trimming took 2 bases from V and 7 from J, leaving 12 bases between them. CDR3 length: 13 residues.

This clone has only a few counts. The rearrangement joins TRBV2 to TRBJ2-7; 8 bases fit TRBD2. V dropped 2 bases and J dropped 7; count of bases not matched to a gene: 7. This CDR3 is 14 amino acids long. Germline V gene sequence: CDR1 SNHLY, CDR2 FYNNEI. CDR3 DNA: TGTGCCAGCAGTGAAATTAGCGGGGAGGGTGAGCAGTACTTC. It encodes CASSEISGEGEQYF. The variable domain in full, with the rest retrieved from reference TRBV2 and TRBJ2-7, is EPEVTQTPSHQVTQMGQEVILRCVPISNHLYFYWYRQILGQKVEFLVSFYNNEISEKSEIFDDQFSVERPDGSNFTLKIRSTKLEDSAMYFCASSEISGEGEQYFGPGTRLTVT.